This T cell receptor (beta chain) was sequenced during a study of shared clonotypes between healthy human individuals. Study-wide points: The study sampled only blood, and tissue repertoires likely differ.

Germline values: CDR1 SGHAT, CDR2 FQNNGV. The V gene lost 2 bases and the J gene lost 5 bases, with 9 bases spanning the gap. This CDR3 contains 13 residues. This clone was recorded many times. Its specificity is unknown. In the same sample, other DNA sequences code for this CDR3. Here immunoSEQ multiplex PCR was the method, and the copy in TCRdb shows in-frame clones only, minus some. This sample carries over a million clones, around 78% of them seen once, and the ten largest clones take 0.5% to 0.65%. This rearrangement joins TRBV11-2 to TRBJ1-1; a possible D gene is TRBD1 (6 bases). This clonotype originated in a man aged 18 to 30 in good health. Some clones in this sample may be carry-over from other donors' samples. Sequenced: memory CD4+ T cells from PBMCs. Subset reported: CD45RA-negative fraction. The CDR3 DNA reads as TGTGCCAGCAGCTTATCCCAGGGGACTGAAGCTTTCTTT. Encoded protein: CASSLSQGTEAFF.